This TCR beta chain emerged from a study of T cells in Graves' hyperthyroidism and ophthalmopathy. Whole-study findings and limits: The model predicted ophthalmopathy a median roughly 6.5 months before onset.

Amplified TCR beta CDR3 regions came from RNA transcripts. The HTBI primer set served for first-round RT-PCR of the TCR CDR3. One entry per CDR3 protein, called by TCRdb with MiXCR from the multiplex PCR reads. The table includes approximately 610,000 distinct CDR3 sequences, approximately 15% detected once. Germline V gene sequence: CDR1 MDHEN, CDR2 SYDVKM. V was pared by 10 bases and J by 1 base, with 16 bases between. The CDR3 is 14 amino acids. Newly diagnosed hyperthyroidism, duration under 2 months, in patients aged 18 to 65. Patients with uncontrolled infections, other autoimmune diseases, pregnancy or lactation were excluded. Diagnostic assessment was based on clinical symptoms, serum thyroxine and TRAb, thyroid ultrasound and orbital computed tomography. In this sample, this clonotype turned up a few times. Its antigen is undetermined.

The source is a woman under 30 with Graves' hyperthyroidism. Sequencing was carried out using blood. The V gene is TRBV28, the J gene TRBJ1-1; TRBD1 might be the D (5 bases). This CDR3 reads CAIVGAPSNTEAFF. The CDR3 DNA sequence: TGTGCCATCGTTGGGGCACCCTCGAACACTGAAGCTTTCTTT.